The entry below gives a single T cell receptor (beta chain) sequence along with its context. The data derive from a study of shared clonotypes between healthy human individuals. Profiled with immunoSEQ multiplex PCR; TCRdb holds only in-frame clones, not every one. Here the sample spans over 2 million clones, 85% to 95% being singletons. The length of the CDR3 is 16 residues. CDR1 and CDR2 from the germline V gene are KGHSH and LQKENI. Unmatched junction bases numbered 3, after V lost 3 bases and J lost 1 base. The origin of this receptor is a young man in good health. Some clones in this sample may be carry-over from other donors' samples. Sequencing was done on a sample of naive CD4+ T cells from PBMCs. Sample subset: CD45RA+ positively selected. This chain links TRBV18 with TRBJ1-5; 10 bases are a match to TRBD1. The CDR3 coding sequence is TGTGCCAGCTCACCCCTGGGACAGGGGAGCAATCAGCCCCAGCATTTT. This encodes CASSPLGQGSNQPQHF.